This T cell receptor beta chain was obtained from a study of OX40 agonist ivuxolimab in advanced cancers. Overall study findings and caveats: Expanded peripheral T cells had an undetermined antigen specificity. In the 0.1 to 3.0 mg/kg range, CD4+ and CD8+ blood T cells had expanded clonally by week 6.

A note on this clone: The target antigen is unknown.

This CDR3 comprises 17 residues. Per the germline V gene, CDR1 is SGDLS and CDR2 is YYNGEE. V lost 0 bases to trimming and J lost 6 bases, with 18 bases between them. Data came from immunoSEQ multiplex PCR; TCRdb stores just in-frame clones and leaves some out. The table has approximately 94,000 clones, 75% to 95% seen once; the top ten hold about 0.49%. This specimen consisted of CD4+ or CD8+ T cells sorted from blood, obtained in a trial of the OX40 agonist ivuxolimab. This TCR derives from an adult with an advanced solid tumor such as melanoma, head and neck, liver or kidney cancer. This sequence joins TRBV9 and TRBJ1-4; a weak D match, TRBD1 (5 bases). The chain's CDR3 is CASSVGEGNLKYEKLFF. For the CDR3, the DNA is TGTGCCAGCAGCGTAGGGGAGGGGAACTTAAAATATGAAAAACTGTTTTTT.